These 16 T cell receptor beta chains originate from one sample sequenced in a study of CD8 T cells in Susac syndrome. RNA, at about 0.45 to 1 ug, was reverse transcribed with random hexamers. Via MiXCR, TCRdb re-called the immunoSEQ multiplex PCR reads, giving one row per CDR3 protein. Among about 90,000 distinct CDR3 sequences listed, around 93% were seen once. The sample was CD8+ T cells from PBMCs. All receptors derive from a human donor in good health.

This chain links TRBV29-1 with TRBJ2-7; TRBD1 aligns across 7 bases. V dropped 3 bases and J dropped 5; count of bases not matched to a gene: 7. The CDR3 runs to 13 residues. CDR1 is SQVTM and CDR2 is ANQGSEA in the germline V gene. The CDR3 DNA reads TGCAGCGTTGAGGCAGGGGGAACCCACGAGCAGTACTTC. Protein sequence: CSVEAGGTHEQYF.

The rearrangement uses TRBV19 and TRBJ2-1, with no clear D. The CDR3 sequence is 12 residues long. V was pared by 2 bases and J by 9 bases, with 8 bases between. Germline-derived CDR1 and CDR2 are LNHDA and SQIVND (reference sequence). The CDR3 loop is CASSITPGEQFF. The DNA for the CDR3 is TGTGCCAGTAGTATAACTCCCGGTGAGCAGTTCTTC.

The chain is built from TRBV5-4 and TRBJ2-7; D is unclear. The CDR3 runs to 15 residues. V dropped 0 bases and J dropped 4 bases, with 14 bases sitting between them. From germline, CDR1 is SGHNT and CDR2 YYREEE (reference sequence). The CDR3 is CASSLGTELIYEQYF. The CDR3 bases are TGTGCCAGCAGCTTGGGGACCGAGCTGATTTACGAGCAGTACTTC.

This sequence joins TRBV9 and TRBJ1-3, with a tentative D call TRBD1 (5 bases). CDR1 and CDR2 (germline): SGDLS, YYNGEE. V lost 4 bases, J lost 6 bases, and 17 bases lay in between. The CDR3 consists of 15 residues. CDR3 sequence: CASSSRDLNQNTIYF. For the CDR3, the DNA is TGTGCCAGCAGCAGCCGGGACCTCAATCAAAACACCATATATTTT.

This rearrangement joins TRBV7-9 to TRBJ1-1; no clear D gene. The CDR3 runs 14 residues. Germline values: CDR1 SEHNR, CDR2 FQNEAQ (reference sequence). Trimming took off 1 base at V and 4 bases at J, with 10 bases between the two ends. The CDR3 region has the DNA TGTGCCAGCAGCTTAGAAGGTGGTGCCACTGAAGCTTTCTTT. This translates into CASSLEGGATEAFF.

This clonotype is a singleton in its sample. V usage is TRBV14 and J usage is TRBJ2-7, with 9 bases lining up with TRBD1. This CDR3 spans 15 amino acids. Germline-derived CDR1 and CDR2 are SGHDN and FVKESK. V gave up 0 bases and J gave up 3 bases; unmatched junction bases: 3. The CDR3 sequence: CASSQEGQGYYEQYF. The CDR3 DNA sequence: TGTGCCAGCAGCCAAGAGGGACAGGGATACTACGAGCAGTACTTC. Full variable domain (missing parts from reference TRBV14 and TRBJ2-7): EAGVTQFPSHSVIEKGQTVTLRCDPISGHDNLYWYRRVMGKEIKFLLHFVKESKQDESGMPNNRFLAERTGGTYSTLKVQPAELEDSGVYFCASSQEGQGYYEQYFGPGTRLTVT.

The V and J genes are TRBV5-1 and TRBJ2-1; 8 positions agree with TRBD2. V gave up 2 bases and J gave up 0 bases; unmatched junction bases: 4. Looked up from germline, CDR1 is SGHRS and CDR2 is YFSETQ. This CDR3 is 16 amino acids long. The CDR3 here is CASSFTSGNSYNEQFF. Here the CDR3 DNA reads TGCGCCAGCAGCTTTACTAGCGGAAACTCCTACAATGAGCAGTTCTTC.

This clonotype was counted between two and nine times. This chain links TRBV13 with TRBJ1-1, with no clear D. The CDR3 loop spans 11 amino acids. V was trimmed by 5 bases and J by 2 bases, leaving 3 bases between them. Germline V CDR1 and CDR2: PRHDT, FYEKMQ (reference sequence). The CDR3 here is CASSPNTEAFF. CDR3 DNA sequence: TGTGCCAGCAGCCCTAACACTGAAGCTTTCTTT. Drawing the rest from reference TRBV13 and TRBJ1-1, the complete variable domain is AAGVIQSPRHLIKEKRETATLKCYPIPRHDTVYWYQQGPGQDPQFLISFYEKMQSDKGSIPDRFSAQQFSDYHSELNMSSLELGDSALYFCASSPNTEAFFGQGTRLTVV.

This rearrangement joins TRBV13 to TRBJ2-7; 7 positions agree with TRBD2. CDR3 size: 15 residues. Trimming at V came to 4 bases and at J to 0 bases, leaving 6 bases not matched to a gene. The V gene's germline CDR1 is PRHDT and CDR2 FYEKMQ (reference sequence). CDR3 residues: CASSYRAGPSYEQYF. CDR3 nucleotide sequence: TGTGCCAGCAGCTACCGAGCGGGGCCCTCCTACGAGCAGTACTTC. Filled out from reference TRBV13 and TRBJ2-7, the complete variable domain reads AAGVIQSPRHLIKEKRETATLKCYPIPRHDTVYWYQQGPGQDPQFLISFYEKMQSDKGSIPDRFSAQQFSDYHSELNMSSLELGDSALYFCASSYRAGPSYEQYFGPGTRLTVT.

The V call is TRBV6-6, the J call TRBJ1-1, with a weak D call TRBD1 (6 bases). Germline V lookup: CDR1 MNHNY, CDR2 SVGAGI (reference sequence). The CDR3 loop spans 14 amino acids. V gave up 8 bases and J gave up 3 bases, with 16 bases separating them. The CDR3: CASDRGLMDTEAFF. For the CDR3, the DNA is TGTGCCAGCGATCGGGGGCTGATGGACACTGAAGCTTTCTTT.

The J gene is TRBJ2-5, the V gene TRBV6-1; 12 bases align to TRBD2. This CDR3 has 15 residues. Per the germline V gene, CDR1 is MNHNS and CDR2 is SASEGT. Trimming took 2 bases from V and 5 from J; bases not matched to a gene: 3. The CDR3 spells CASSELAGGLETQYF. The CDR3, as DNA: TGTGCCAGCAGTGAACTAGCGGGGGGGCTTGAGACCCAGTACTTC.

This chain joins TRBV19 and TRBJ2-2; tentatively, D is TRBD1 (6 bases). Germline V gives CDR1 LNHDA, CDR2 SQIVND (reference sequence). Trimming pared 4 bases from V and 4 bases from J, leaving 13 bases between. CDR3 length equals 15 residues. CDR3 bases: TGTGCCAGTAGTACCTTGGACAGATTCACCGGGGAGCTGTTTTTT. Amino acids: CASSTLDRFTGELFF.

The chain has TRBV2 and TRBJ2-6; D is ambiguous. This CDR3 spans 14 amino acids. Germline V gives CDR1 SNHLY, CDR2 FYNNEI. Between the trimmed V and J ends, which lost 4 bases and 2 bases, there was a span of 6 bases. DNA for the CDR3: TGTGCCAGCAGTGGTGTTCCTGGGGCCAACGTCCTGACTTTC. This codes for CASSGVPGANVLTF.

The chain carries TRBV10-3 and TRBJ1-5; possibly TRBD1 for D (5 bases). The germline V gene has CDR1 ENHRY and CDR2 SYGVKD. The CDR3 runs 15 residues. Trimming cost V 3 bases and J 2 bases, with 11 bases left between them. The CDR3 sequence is CAISELGQGNQPQHF. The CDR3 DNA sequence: TGTGCCATCAGTGAACTGGGGCAGGGCAATCAGCCCCAGCATTTT.

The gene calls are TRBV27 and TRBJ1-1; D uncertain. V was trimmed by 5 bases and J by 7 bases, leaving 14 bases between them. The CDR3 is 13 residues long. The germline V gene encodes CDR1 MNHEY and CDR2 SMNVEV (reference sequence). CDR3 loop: CASSPTPWGEAFF. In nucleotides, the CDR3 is TGTGCCAGCAGTCCGACACCCTGGGGTGAAGCTTTCTTT.

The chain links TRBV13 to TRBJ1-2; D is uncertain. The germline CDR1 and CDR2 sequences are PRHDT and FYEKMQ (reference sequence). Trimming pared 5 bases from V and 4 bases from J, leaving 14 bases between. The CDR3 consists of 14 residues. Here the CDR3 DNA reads TGTGCCAGCAGCCCCTTCAATGCGGGCTATGGCTACACCTTC. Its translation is CASSPFNAGYGYTF.